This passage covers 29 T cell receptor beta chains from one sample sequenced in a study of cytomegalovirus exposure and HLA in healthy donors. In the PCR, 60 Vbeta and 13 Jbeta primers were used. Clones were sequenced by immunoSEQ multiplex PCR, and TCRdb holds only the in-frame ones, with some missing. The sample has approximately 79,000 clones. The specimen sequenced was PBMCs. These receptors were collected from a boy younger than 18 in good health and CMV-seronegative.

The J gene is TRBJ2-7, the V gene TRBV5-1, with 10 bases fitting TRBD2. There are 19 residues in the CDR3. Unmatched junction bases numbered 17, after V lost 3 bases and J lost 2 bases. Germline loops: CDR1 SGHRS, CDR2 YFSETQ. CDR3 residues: CASSWQVGLAGVPTYEQYF. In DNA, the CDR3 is TGCGCCAGCAGCTGGCAAGTAGGGCTAGCGGGAGTTCCCACCTACGAGCAGTACTTC.

The CDR3 DNA follows: TGTGCCAGCTCACCTCAGGGGGAGAGCACTGAAGCTTTCTTT. Translation: CASSPQGESTEAFF. The chain joins TRBV18 to TRBJ1-1; TRBD1 matches at 7 bases. The CDR3 extends over 14 amino acids. The germline gives CDR1 KGHSH, CDR2 LQKENI. J gave up 4 bases and V 3 bases, and 5 bases lay outside the gene matches.

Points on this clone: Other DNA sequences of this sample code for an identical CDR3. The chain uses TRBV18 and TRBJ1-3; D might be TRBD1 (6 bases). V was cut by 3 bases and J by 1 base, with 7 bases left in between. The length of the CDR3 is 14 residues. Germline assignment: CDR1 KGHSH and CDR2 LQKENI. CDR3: CASSPTGSGNTIYF. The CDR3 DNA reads TGTGCCAGCTCACCTACAGGGTCTGGAAACACCATATATTTT.

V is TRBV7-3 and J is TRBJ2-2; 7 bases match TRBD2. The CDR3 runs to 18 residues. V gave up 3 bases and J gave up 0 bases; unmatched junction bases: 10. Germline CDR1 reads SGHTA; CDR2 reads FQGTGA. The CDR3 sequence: CASSFTGGGITNTGELFF. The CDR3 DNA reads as TGTGCCAGCAGCTTTACGGGGGGAGGCATAACGAACACCGGGGAGCTGTTTTTT.

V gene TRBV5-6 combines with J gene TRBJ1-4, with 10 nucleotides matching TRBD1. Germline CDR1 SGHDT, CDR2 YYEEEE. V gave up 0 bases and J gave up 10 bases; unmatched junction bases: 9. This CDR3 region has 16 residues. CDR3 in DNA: TGTGCCAGCAGCTTGGACCTAGGGACAGGGGTTGGAAAACTGTTTTTT. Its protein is CASSLDLGTGVGKLFF.

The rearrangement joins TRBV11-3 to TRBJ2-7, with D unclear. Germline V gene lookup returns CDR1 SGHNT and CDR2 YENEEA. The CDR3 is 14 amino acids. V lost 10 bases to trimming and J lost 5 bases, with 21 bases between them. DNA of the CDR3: TGTGCCAATCGACACAAACTTACGTCCCACGAGCAGTACTTC. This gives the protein CANRHKLTSHEQYF. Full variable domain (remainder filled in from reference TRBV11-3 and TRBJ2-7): EAGVVQSPRYKIIEKKQPVAFWCNPISGHNTLYWYLQNLGQGPELLIRYENEEAVDDSQLPKDRFSAERLKGVDSTLKIQPAELGDSAVYLCANRHKLTSHEQYFGPGTRLTVT.

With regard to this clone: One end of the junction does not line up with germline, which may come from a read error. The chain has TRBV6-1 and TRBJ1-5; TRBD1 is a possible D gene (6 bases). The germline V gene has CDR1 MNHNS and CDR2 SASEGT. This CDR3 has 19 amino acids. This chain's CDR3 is CASSEAHTGYYYSNQPQHF. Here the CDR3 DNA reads TGTGCCAGCAGTGAAGCTCATACAGGGTACTACTATAGCAATCAACCCCAGCATTTT.

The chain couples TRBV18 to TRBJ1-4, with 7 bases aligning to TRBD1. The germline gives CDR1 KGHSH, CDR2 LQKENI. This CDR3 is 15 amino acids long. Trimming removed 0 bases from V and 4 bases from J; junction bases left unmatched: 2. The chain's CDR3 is CASSPPTGINEKLFF. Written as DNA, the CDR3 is TGTGCCAGCTCACCACCGACAGGGATTAATGAAAAACTGTTTTTT. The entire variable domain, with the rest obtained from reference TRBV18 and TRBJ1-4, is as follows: NAGVMQNPRHLVRRRGQEARLRCSPMKGHSHVYWYRQLPEEGLKFMVYLQKENIIDESGMPKERFSAEFPKEGPSILRIQQVVRGDSAAYFCASSPPTGINEKLFFGSGTQLSVL.

The chain's CDR3 is CASSFPGRTGGYTF. The CDR3 DNA follows: TGTGCCAGCAGCTTCCCTGGACGGACTGGGGGCTACACCTTC. The V gene is TRBV7-9, the J gene TRBJ1-2, with D unclear. This CDR3 comprises 14 residues. Germline CDR1 is SEHNR and CDR2 is FQNEAQ (reference sequence). The V and J ends lost 3 bases and 8 bases respectively, with 16 bases between them.

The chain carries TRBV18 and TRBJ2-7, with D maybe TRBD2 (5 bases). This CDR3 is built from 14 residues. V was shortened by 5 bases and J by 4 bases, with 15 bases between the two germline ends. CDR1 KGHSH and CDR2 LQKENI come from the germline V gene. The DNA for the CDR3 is TGTGCCAGCTCAGTTACTAGTTCTGCTTACGAGCAGTACTTC. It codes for CASSVTSSAYEQYF. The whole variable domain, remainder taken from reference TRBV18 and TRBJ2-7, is NAGVMQNPRHLVRRRGQEARLRCSPMKGHSHVYWYRQLPEEGLKFMVYLQKENIIDESGMPKERFSAEFPKEGPSILRIQQVVRGDSAAYFCASSVTSSAYEQYFGPGTRLTVT.

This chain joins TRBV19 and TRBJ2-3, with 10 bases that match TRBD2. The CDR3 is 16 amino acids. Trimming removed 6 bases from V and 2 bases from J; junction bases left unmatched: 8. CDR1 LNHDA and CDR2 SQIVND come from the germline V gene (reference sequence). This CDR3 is CASSQWTSGITDTQYF. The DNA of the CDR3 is TGTGCCAGTAGCCAATGGACTAGCGGTATCACAGATACGCAGTATTTT.

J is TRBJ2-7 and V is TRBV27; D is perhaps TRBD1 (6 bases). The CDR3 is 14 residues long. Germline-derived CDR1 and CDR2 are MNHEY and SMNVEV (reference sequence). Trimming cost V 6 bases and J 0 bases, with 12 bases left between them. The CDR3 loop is CASRDRIISYEQYF. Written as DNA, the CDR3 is TGTGCCAGCAGAGACAGGATCATCTCCTACGAGCAGTACTTC.

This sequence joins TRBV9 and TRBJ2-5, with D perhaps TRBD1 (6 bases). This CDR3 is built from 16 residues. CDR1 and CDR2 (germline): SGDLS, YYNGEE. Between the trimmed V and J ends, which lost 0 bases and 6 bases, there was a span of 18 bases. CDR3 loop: CASSVDSDRLRQTQYF. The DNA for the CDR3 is TGTGCCAGCAGCGTAGACTCCGACAGGCTAAGACAGACCCAGTACTTC.

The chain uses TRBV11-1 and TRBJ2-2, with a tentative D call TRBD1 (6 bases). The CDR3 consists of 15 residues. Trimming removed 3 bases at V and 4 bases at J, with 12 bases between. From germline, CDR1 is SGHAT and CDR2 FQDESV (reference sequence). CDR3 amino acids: CASSFENRVTGELFF. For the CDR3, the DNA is TGTGCCAGCAGCTTTGAGAACAGGGTCACCGGGGAGCTGTTTTTT.

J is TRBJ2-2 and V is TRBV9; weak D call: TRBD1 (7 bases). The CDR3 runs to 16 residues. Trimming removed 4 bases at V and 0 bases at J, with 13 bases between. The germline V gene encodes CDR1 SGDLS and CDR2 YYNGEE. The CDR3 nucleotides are TGTGCCAGCAGCCAGGAGGGACAGCCGAACACCGGGGAGCTGTTTTTT. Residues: CASSQEGQPNTGELFF.

DNA of the CDR3: TGCGCCAGCAGCCAGCAGCCGGGGTCCGACACTGAAGCTTTCTTT. This encodes CASSQQPGSDTEAFF. The rearrangement joins TRBV4-3 to TRBJ1-1; D not resolved. V lost 3 bases, J lost 3 bases, and 14 bases lay in between. CDR1 is LGHNA, CDR2 YSLEER, per germline. CDR3 size: 15 residues.

The CDR3 DNA reads as TGTGCCACCGGGAAGGCGGGGGGCGACGAGCAGTACTTC. Residues: CATGKAGGDEQYF. The V and J genes are TRBV7-9 and TRBJ2-7; the match to TRBD2 covers 8 bases. Trimming cost V 10 bases and J 5 bases; bases outside gene matches: 10. This CDR3 comprises 13 residues. Germline-derived CDR1 and CDR2 are SEHNR and FQNEAQ (reference sequence).

The CDR3 nucleotides are TGTGCCAGCAGCCGTGGCGGAGGGGGGGTGGCAGATACGCAGTATTTT. Its protein product is CASSRGGGGVADTQYF. This rearrangement joins TRBV5-4 to TRBJ2-3; tentatively, D is TRBD2 (7 bases). The CDR3 is 16 residues long. CDR1 SGHNT and CDR2 YYREEE come from the germline V gene (reference sequence). V lost 4 bases and J 4 bases, leaving 19 bases between the germline ends.

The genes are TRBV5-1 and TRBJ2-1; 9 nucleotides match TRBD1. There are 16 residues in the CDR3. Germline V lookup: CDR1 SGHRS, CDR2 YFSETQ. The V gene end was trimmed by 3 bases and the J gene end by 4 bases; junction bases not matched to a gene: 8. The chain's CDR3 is CASSSDRGIAYNEQFF. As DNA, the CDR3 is TGCGCCAGCAGCTCCGACAGGGGGATAGCATACAATGAGCAGTTCTTC.

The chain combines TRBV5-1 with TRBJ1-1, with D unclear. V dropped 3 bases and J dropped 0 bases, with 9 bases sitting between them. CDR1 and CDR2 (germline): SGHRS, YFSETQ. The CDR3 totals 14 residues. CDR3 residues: CASSSESLNTEAFF. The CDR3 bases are TGCGCCAGCAGCTCCGAGAGTTTGAACACTGAAGCTTTCTTT.

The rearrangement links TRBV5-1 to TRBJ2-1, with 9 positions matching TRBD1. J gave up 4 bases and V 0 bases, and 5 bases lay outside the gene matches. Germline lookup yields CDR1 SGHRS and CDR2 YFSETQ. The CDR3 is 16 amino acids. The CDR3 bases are TGCGCCAGCAGCTTGGCAGGGACAGGGTGGTACAATGAGCAGTTCTTC. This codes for CASSLAGTGWYNEQFF.

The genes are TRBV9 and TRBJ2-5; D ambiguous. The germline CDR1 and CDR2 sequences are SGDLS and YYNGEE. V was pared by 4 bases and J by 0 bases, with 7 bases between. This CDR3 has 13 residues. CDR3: CASSSGYQETQYF. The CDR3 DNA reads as TGTGCCAGCAGCTCCGGGTACCAAGAGACCCAGTACTTC. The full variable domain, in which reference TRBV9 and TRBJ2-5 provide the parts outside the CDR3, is DSGVTQTPKHLITATGQRVTLRCSPRSGDLSVYWYQQSLDQGLQFLIQYYNGEERAKGNILERFSAQQFPDLHSELNLSSLELGDSALYFCASSSGYQETQYFGPGTRLLVL.

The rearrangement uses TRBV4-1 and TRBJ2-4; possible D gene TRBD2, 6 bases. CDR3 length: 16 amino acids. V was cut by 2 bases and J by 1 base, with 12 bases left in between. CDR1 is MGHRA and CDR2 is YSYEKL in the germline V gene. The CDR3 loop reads CASSQTWGDAKNIQYF. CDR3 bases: TGCGCCAGCAGCCAAACTTGGGGGGATGCCAAAAACATTCAGTACTTC.

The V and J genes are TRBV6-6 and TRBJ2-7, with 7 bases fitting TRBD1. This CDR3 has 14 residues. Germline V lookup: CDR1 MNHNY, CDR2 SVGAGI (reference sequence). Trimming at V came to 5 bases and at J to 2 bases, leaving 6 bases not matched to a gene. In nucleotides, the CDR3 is TGTGCCAGCAGTGAGTGGACAGGAACCTACGAGCAGTACTTC. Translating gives CASSEWTGTYEQYF.

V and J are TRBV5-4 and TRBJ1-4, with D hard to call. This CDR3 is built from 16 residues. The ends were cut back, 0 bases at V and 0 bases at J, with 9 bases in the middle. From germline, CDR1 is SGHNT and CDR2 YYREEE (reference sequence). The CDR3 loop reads CASSLAGRATNEKLFF. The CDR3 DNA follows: TGTGCCAGCAGCTTGGCAGGCCGCGCAACTAATGAAAAACTGTTTTTT.

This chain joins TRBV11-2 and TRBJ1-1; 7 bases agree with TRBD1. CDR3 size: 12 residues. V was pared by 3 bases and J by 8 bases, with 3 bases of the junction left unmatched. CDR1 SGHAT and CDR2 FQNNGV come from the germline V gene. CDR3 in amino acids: CASSLTGSEAFF. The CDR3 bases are TGTGCCAGCAGCTTGACAGGGAGCGAAGCTTTCTTT.

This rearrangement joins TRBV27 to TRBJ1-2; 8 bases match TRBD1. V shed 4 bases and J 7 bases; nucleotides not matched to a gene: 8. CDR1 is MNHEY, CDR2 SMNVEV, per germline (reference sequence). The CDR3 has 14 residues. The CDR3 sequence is CASSYWQGAGGYTF. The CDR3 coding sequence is TGTGCCAGCAGTTATTGGCAGGGGGCAGGTGGCTACACCTTC.

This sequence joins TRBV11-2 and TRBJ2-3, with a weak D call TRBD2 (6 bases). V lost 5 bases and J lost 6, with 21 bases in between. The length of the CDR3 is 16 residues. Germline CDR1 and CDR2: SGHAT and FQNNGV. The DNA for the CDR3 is TGTGCCAGCAGCCTAAAAACACGACGGACTATGGATACGCAGTATTTT. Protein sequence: CASSLKTRRTMDTQYF.

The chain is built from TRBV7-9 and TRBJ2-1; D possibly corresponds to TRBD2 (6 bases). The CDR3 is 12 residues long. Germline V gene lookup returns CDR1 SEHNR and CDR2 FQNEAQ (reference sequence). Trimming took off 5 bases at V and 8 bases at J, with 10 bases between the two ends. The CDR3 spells CASSLTSHEQFF. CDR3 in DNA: TGTGCCAGCAGCCTGACTAGTCATGAGCAGTTCTTC.